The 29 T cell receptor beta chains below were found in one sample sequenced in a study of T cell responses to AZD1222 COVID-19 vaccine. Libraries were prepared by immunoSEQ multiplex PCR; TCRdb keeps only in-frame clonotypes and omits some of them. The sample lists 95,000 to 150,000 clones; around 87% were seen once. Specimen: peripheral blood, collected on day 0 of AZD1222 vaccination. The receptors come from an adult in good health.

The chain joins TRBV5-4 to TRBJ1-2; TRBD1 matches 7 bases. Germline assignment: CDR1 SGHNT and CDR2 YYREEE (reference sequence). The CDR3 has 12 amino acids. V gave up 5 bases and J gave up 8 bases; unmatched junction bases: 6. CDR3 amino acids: CASRQGLGGYTF. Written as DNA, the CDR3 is TGTGCCAGCAGACAGGGGTTGGGCGGCTACACCTTC.

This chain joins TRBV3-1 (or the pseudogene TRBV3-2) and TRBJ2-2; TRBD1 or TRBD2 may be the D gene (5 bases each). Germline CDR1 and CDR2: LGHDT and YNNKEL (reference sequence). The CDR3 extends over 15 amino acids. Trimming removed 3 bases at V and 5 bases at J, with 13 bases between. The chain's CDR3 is CASSQGIRETGELFF. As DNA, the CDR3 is TGTGCCAGCAGCCAGGGCATCAGGGAGACCGGGGAGCTGTTTTTT.

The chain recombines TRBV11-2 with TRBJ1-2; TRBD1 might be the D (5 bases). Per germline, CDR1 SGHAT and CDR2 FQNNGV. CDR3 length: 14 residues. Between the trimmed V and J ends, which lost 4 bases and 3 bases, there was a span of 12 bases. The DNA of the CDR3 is TGTGCCAGCAGCTCTCTCGGGACTCACTATGGCTACACCTTC. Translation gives CASSSLGTHYGYTF.

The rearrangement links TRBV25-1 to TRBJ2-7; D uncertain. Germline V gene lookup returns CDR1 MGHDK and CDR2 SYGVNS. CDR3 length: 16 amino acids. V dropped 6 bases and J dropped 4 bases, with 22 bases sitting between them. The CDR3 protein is CASSNRVQKPLYEQYF. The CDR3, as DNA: TGTGCCAGCAGCAACCGAGTACAAAAACCTCTTTACGAGCAGTACTTC.

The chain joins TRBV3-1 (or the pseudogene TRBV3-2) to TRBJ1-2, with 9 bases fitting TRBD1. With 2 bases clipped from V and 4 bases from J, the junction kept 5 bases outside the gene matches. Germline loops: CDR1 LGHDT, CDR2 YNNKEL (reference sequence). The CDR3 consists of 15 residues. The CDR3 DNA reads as TGTGCCAGCAGCCAACCCGGGACAGGGTTCTATGGCTACACCTTC. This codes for CASSQPGTGFYGYTF.

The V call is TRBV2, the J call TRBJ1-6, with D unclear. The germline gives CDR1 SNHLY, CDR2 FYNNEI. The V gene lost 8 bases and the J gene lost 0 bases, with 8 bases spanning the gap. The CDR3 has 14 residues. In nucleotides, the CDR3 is TGTGCCAGCGGGTCGAGCTCCTATAATTCACCCCTCCACTTT. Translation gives CASGSSSYNSPLHF. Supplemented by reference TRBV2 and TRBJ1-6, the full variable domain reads EPEVTQTPSHQVTQMGQEVILRCVPISNHLYFYWYRQILGQKVEFLVSFYNNEISEKSEIFDDQFSVERPDGSNFTLKIRSTKLEDSAMYFCASGSSSYNSPLHFGNGTRLTVT.

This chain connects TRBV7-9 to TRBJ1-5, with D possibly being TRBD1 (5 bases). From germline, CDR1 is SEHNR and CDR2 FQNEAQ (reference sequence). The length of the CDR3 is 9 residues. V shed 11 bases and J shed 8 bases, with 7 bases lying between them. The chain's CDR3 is CAGTEPQHF. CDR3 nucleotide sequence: TGTGCCGGGACTGAGCCCCAGCATTTT.

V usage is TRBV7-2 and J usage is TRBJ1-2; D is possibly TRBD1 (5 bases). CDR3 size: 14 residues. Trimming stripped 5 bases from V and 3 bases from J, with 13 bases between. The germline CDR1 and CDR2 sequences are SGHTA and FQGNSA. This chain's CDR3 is CASSPGPIHYGYTF. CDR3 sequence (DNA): TGTGCCAGCAGCCCAGGGCCGATTCACTATGGCTACACCTTC. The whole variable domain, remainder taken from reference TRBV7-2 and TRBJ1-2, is GAGVSQSPSNKVTEKGKDVELRCDPISGHTALYWYRQSLGQGLEFLIYFQGNSAPDKSGLPSDRFSAERTGGSVSTLTIQRTQQEDSAVYLCASSPGPIHYGYTFGSGTRLTVV.

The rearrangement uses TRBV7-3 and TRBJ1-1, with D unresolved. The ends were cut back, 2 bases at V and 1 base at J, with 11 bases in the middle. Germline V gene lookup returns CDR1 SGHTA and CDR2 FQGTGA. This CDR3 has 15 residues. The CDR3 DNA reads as TGTGCCAGCAGCTTACGCGGAGGGCAGAACACTGAAGCTTTCTTT. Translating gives CASSLRGGQNTEAFF.

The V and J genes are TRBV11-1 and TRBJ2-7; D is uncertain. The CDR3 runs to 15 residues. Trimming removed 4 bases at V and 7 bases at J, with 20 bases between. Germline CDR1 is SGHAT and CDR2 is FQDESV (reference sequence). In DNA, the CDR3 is TGTGCCAGCAGCTCCGATGTCAGGTGGAAAGGGGAGCAGTACTTC. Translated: CASSSDVRWKGEQYF.

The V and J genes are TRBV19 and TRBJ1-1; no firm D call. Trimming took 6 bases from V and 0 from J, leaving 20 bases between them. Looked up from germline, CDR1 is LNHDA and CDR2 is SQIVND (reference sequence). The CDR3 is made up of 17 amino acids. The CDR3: CASSAKGSGRMNTEAFF. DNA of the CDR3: TGTGCCAGTAGCGCCAAAGGATCCGGTAGGATGAACACTGAAGCTTTCTTT. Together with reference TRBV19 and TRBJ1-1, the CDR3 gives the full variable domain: DGGITQSPKYLFRKEGQNVTLSCEQNLNHDAMYWYRQDPGQGLRLIYYSQIVNDFQKGDIAEGYSVSREKKESFPLTVTSAQKNPTAFYLCASSAKGSGRMNTEAFFGQGTRLTVV.

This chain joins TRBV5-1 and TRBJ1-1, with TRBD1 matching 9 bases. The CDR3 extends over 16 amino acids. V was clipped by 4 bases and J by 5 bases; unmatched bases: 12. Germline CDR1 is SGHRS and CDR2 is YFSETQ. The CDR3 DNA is TGCGCCAGCAGCCCTAATCCGACAGGGGGTCTAACTGAAGCTTTCTTT. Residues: CASSPNPTGGLTEAFF.

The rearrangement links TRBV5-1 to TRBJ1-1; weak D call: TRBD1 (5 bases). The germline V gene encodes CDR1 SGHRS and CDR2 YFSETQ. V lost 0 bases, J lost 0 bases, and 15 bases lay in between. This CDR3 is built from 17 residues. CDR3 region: CASSLGGRVLMNTEAFF. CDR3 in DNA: TGCGCCAGCAGCTTGGGGGGCCGGGTCCTAATGAACACTGAAGCTTTCTTT.

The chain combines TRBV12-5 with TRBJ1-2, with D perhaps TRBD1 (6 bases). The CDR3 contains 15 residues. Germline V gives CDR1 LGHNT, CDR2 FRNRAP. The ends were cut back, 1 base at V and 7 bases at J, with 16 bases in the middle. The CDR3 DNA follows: TGTGCTAGTGGTTTGGCTACAGGGTGGATTGGTGGCTACACCTTC. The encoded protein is CASGLATGWIGGYTF.

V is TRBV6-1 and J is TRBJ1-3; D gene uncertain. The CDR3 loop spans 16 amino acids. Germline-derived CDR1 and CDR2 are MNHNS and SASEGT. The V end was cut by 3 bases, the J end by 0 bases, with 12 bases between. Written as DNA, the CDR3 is TGTGCCAGCAGTGATAATACGGATTTCTCTGGAAACACCATATATTTT. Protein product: CASSDNTDFSGNTIYF.

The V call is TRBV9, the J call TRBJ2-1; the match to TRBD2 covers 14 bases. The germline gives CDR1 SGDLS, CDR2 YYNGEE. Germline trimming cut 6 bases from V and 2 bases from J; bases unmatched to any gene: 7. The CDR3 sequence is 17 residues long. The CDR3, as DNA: TGTGCCAGCACCCCCTGGACTAGCGGGGGGACCTACAATGAGCAGTTCTTC. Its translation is CASTPWTSGGTYNEQFF.

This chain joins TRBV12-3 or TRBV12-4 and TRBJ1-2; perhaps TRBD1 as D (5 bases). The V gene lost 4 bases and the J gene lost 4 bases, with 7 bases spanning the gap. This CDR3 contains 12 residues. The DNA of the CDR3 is TGTGCCAGCAGTTCTGACAGCTATGGCTACACCTTC. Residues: CASSSDSYGYTF.

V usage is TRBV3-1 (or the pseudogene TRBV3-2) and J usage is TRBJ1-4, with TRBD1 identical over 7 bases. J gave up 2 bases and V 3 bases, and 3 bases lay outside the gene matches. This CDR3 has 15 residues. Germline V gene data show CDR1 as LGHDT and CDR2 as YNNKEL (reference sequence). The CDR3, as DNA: TGTGCCAGCAGCCACCTACAGGGGACTAATGAAAAACTGTTTTTT. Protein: CASSHLQGTNEKLFF.

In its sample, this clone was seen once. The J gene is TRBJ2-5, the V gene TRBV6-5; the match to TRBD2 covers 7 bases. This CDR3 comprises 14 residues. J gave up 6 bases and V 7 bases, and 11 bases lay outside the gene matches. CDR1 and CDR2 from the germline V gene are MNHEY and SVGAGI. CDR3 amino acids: CASTMNELAQTQYF. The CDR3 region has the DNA TGTGCCAGCACAATGAACGAACTAGCGCAGACCCAGTACTTC.

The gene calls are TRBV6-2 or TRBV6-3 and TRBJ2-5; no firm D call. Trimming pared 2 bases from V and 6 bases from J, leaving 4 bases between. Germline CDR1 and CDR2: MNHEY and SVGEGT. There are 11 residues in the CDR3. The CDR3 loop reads CASSYLQTQYF. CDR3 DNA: TGTGCCAGCAGTTACCTTCAGACCCAGTACTTC.

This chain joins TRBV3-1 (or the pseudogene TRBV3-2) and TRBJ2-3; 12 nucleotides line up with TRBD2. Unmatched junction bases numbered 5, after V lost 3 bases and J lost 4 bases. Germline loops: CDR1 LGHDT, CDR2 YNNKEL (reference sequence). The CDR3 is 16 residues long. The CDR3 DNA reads TGTGCCAGCAGCCAGGGTCTAGCGGGGGGGCCAGATACGCAGTATTTT. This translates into CASSQGLAGGPDTQYF.

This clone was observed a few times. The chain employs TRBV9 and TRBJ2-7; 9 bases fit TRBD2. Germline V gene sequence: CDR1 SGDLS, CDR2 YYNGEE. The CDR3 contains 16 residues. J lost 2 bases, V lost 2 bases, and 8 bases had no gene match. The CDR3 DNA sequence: TGTGCCAGCAGCGTTGCAGCTAGCGGGGCCCCCTACGAGCAGTACTTC. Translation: CASSVAASGAPYEQYF.

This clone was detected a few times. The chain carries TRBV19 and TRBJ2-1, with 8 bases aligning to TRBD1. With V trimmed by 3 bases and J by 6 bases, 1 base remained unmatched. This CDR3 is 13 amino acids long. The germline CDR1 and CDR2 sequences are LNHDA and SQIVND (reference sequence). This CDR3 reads CASSIQGANEQFF. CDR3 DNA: TGTGCCAGTAGTATCCAGGGGGCCAATGAGCAGTTCTTC.

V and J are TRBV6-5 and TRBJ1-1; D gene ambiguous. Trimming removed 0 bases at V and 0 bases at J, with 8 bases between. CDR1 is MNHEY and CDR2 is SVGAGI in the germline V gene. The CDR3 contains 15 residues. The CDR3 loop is CASSYSAVMNTEAFF. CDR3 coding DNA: TGTGCCAGCAGTTACTCCGCAGTCATGAACACTGAAGCTTTCTTT.

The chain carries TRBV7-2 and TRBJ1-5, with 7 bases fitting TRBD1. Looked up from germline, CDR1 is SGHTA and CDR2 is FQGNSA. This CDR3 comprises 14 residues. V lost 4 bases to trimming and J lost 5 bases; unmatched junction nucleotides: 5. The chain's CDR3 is CASSWGQKDQPQHF. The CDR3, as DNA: TGTGCCAGCAGCTGGGGACAGAAGGATCAGCCCCAGCATTTT. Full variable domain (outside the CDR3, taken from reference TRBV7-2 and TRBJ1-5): GAGVSQSPSNKVTEKGKDVELRCDPISGHTALYWYRQSLGQGLEFLIYFQGNSAPDKSGLPSDRFSAERTGGSVSTLTIQRTQQEDSAVYLCASSWGQKDQPQHFGDGTRLSIL.

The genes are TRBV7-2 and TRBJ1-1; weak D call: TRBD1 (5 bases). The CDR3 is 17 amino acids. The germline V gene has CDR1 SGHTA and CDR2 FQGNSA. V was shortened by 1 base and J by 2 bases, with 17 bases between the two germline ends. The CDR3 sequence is CASSLEGSKVGNTEAFF. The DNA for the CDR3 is TGTGCCAGCAGCTTAGAGGGGTCGAAGGTAGGAAACACTGAAGCTTTCTTT.

The CDR3 here is CASSPLGQGNSPLHF. The CDR3, as DNA: TGTGCCAGCTCACCCCTGGGACAGGGGAATTCACCCCTCCACTTT. V is TRBV18 and J is TRBJ1-6; TRBD1 matches 10 bases. The germline gives CDR1 KGHSH, CDR2 LQKENI. The ends lost 3 bases at V and 7 bases at J; junction bases unmatched: 3. The CDR3 consists of 15 residues.

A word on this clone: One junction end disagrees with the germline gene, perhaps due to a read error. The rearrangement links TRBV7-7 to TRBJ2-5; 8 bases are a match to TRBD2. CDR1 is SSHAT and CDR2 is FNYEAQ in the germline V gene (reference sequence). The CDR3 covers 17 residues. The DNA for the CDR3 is TGTGCTAGCAGCTTAGGAGCGAGCGGGGGTATGGGAGAGACCCAGTACTTC. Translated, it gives CASSLGASGGMGETQYF.

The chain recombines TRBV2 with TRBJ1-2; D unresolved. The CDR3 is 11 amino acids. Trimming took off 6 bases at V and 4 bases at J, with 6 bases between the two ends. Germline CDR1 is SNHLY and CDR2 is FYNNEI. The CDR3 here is CASSRLYGYTF. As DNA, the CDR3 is TGTGCCAGCAGCAGACTCTATGGCTACACCTTC.